These 7 T cell receptor beta chains were sequenced from one sample in a study of T cell repertoires and Cas9 in healthy adults. Profiled with immunoSEQ multiplex PCR; TCRdb holds only in-frame clones, not every one. Of 20,000 to 25,000 clones in the sample, about nine tenths are singletons; the top ten hold approximately 0.69%. Sequenced sample: CD4+ effector T cells (CD127+, CD25-, CD137-, CD154-) from PBMCs; culture status not recorded. Receptors were obtained from a human donor in good health.

In nucleotides, the CDR3 is TGCGCCAGCAGCCAGGATAGGTGGACAGCGAAGAACACTGAAGCTTTCTTT. It translates to CASSQDRWTAKNTEAFF. This chain links TRBV4-1 with TRBJ1-1; a possible D gene is TRBD1 (6 bases). Germline V CDR1 and CDR2: MGHRA, YSYEKL. The CDR3 runs to 17 residues. Trimming took 3 bases from V and 1 from J, leaving 18 bases between them.

The chain joins TRBV5-1 to TRBJ1-1; no firm D call. V gave up 0 bases and J gave up 1 base, with 10 bases separating them. CDR1 SGHRS and CDR2 YFSETQ come from the germline V gene. The CDR3 is 15 amino acids. The CDR3 coding sequence is TGCGCCAGCAGCTTGGAGGCGGGTAGGAACACTGAAGCTTTCTTT. As protein: CASSLEAGRNTEAFF.

The chain employs TRBV2 and TRBJ1-6; D may be TRBD1 (5 bases). Germline V gives CDR1 SNHLY, CDR2 FYNNEI. CDR3 length: 14 amino acids. The V end was cut by 9 bases, the J end by 0 bases, with 9 bases between. The CDR3: CARRQSSYNSPLHF. The CDR3 DNA reads TGTGCCAGAAGACAGAGCTCCTATAATTCACCCCTCCACTTT.

This chain links TRBV2 with TRBJ1-5, with a possible D match to TRBD1 (5 bases). The V gene's germline CDR1 is SNHLY and CDR2 FYNNEI. The CDR3 spans 16 residues. The germline V and J ends were trimmed by 7 bases and 9 bases, with 25 bases remaining between them. The CDR3, as DNA: TGTGCCAGCAATACGGAAACGGGGGTTAGGGAGAGGCCCCAGCATTTT. It yields the protein CASNTETGVRERPQHF.

The chain combines TRBV6-1 with TRBJ1-3, with a tentative D call TRBD1 (5 bases). Germline CDR1 MNHNS, CDR2 SASEGT. Trimming pared 0 bases from V and 0 bases from J, leaving 15 bases between. The CDR3 has 18 amino acids. The CDR3 region is CASSEAPGARGSGNTIYF. The DNA for the CDR3 is TGTGCCAGCAGTGAAGCACCCGGGGCCAGAGGCTCTGGAAACACCATATATTTT.

This clone was detected once. V and J are TRBV7-8 and TRBJ2-2, with 8 bases matching TRBD1. V was pared by 2 bases and J by 6 bases, with 5 bases of the junction left unmatched. The CDR3 is 15 residues long. Germline V CDR1 and CDR2: SGHVS, FQNEAQ. The CDR3 DNA sequence: TGTGCCAGCAGCTTACCAGGGGGCGTCGCCGGGGAGCTGTTTTTT. This translates into CASSLPGGVAGELFF.

The rearrangement links TRBV5-6 to TRBJ1-2; tentative D call: TRBD1 (6 bases). Trimming took 1 base from V and 5 from J, leaving 18 bases between them. The CDR3 extends over 16 amino acids. From germline, CDR1 is SGHDT and CDR2 YYEEEE. The CDR3 region is CASSLLTGTLEYGYTF. CDR3 DNA sequence: TGTGCCAGCAGCTTGCTTACTGGGACACTAGAATATGGCTACACCTTC. The full variable domain, with the rest looked up from reference TRBV5-6 and TRBJ1-2, is DAGVTQSPTHLIKTRGQQVTLRCSPKSGHDTVSWYQQALGQGPQFIFQYYEEEERQRGNFPDRFSGHQFPNYSSELNVNALLLGDSALYLCASSLLTGTLEYGYTFGSGTRLTVV.